Sequencing of this T cell receptor beta chain was carried out in a study of blood T cell repertoires in COVID-19. About the study: PBMCs, B-cell-depleted T cells, or T cells were the source of the cDNA or gDNA that made up the material.

Original methodology: Amplifying reference gene primers gave estimates of nucleated cell counts. The protocol was immunoSEQ multiplex PCR, while the TCRdb copy is restricted to in-frame clones and leaves out a portion. Clonal size and the V and J genes are those of that table, whereas D and trimming came from the DNA. The table has about 490,000 clones, over 75% seen once. CDR3 length: 15 amino acids. Trimming at V came to 0 bases and at J to 4 bases, leaving 1 base not matched to a gene. Looked up from germline, CDR1 is SGHNT and CDR2 is YYREEE (reference sequence). This clone has just a few counts. Source material: peripheral blood. This receptor was obtained from a human donor in a cohort sampled during active COVID-19. The V call is TRBV5-4, the J call TRBJ2-5, with TRBD2 matching 12 bases. CDR3 protein: CASSLETSGGETQYF. The CDR3 DNA follows: TGTGCCAGCAGCTTGGAGACTAGCGGGGGAGAGACCCAGTACTTC.